In this sample, the clone carrying this TCR beta chain turned up a few times. The antigen is not known. All of the isolated RNA was reverse transcribed, so expressed TCRB transcripts were sequenced. Clones were read by immunoSEQ multiplex PCR, and TCRdb kept only the in-frame ones, dropping some. Of around 180,000 clones listed, 7.8% were seen once; the top ten hold 0.94%. The sample is drawn from a study of beta chain features in type 1 diabetes. Study as a whole: Examination covered some 99,000,000 sorted cells spanning all samples. General study findings and limits: TCRB CDR3 length was moderately but significantly reduced in all four CD4+ subsets of Type 1 diabetes patients.

Germline V CDR1 and CDR2: SGHTA, FQGNSA. The V segment lost 4 bases and the J segment 2 bases; nucleotides outside the gene matches: 7. CDR3 length equals 15 residues. The TCR originated in a woman in her thirties or forties with type 1 diabetes. The rearrangement links TRBV7-2 to TRBJ2-5, with 7 bases identical to TRBD2. Specimen: central memory CD4+ T cells from blood. In nucleotides, the CDR3 is TGTGCCAGCAGCTCGACCGGGGGGAAGCAAGAGACCCAGTACTTC. Its protein product is CASSSTGGKQETQYF.